This note documents a single T cell receptor (beta chain) sequence. Its antigen is undetermined. The record originates from a study of human T cells and chemical hapten exposure. Study-wide background: The scalp of each patient received a weekly diphenylcyclopropenone dose for the full approximately 24-week study. Study results and limitations: Counts of TCRs expanded at PT1 correlated positively with patch test score.

Separate cDNA molecules received unique molecular identifiers, which the library attached to them. TCRdb passed the RACE reads through MiXCR, listing each CDR3 protein once. The table has approximately 72,000 distinct CDR3 sequences, approximately 10% seen once; the top ten hold about 1.5%. Time point here: patch test 3, about 24 weeks after DPC sensitization. Treatment meaning: therapeutic diphenylcyclopropenone sensitization with weekly scalp DPC. Ahead of each patch test application, blood was drawn. Looked up from germline, CDR1 is MDHEN and CDR2 is SYDVKM. This CDR3 is built from 15 residues. V dropped 5 bases and J dropped 0; count of bases not matched to a gene: 7.

The material sequenced was whole blood, taken in connection with sensitization to the hapten diphenylcyclopropenone (DPC). The chain employs TRBV28 and TRBJ2-7; 7 nucleotides align to TRBD2. The receptor was isolated from a woman in her fifties or sixties with alopecia areata. Some clones in this sample may be carry-over from other donors' samples. The CDR3 sequence is CASSQAGTSSYEQYF. Written as DNA, the CDR3 is TGTGCCAGCAGTCAAGCGGGAACGAGCTCCTACGAGCAGTACTTC.